This TCR beta chain was captured by sequencing in a study of blood T cell repertoires in COVID-19. Profiling relied on immunoSEQ multiplex PCR, and the TCRdb table lists in-frame clones only, not all of them. The sample lists a few hundred thousand clones, approximately 90% occurring once. Trimming pared 0 bases from V and 8 bases from J, leaving 10 bases between. The CDR3 runs to 12 residues. CDR1 is GTSNPN, CDR2 SVGIG, per germline (reference sequence). The sample was peripheral blood. The receptor was derived from a woman aged 55 to 70 with acute or convalescent COVID-19. V is TRBV30 and J is TRBJ1-1; no clear D. The CDR3 spells CAWSVGRGEAFF. CDR3 DNA: TGTGCCTGGAGTGTAGGTAGAGGGGAAGCTTTCTTT. Using reference TRBV30 and TRBJ1-1 for the parts outside the CDR3, the full variable domain is SQTIHQWPATLVQPVGSPLSLECTVEGTSNPNLYWYRQAAGRGLQLLFYSVGIGQISSEVPQNLSASRPQDRQFILSSKKLLLSDSGFYLCAWSVGRGEAFFGQGTRLTVV.